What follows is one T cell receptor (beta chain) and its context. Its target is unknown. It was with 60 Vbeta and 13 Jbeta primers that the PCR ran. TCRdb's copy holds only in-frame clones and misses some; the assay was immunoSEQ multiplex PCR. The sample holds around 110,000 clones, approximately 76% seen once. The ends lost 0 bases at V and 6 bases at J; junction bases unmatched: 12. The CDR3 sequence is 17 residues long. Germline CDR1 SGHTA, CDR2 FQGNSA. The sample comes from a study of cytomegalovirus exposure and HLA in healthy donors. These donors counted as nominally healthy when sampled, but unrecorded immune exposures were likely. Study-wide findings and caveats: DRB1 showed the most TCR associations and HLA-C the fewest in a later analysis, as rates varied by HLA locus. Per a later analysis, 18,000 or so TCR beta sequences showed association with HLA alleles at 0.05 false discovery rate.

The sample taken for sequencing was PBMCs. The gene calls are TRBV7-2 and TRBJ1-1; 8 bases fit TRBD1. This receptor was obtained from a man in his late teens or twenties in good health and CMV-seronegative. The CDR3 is CASSLALARTGKAEAFF. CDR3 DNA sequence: TGTGCCAGCAGCTTAGCTCTAGCACGGACAGGGAAAGCTGAAGCTTTCTTT.